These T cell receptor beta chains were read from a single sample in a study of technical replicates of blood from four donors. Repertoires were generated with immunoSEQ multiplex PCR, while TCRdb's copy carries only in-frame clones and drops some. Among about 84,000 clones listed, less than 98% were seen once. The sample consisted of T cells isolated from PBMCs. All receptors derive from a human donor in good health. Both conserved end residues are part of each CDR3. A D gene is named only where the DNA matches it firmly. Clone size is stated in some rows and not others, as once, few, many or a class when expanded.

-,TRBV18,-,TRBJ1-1,TGTGCCAGCTCACCAACAGTACACGTCACTGAAGCTTTCTTT,CASSPTVHVTEAFF
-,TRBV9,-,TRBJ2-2,TGTGCCAGCAGCGCAGGGTTCGGGGAGCTGTTTTTT,CASSAGFGELFF
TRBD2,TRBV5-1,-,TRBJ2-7,TGCGCCAGCAGCTTGCGACTAGCGGGAATCGGGGAGCAGTACTTC,CASSLRLAGIGEQYF
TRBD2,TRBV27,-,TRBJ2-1,TGTGCCAGCAGTTTAAAGCTAGCGGGAGTCAGCTCCTACAATGAGCAGTTCTTC,CASSLKLAGVSSYNEQFF
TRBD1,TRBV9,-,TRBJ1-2,TGTGCCAGCACCGGCGTAGACCCGTCAGGGGGTCTGAAAGGCTACACCTTC,CASTGVDPSGGLKGYTF
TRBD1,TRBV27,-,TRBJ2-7,TGTGCCAGCAGCTTCTCGACAGGGGGCTTCTCCTACGAGCAGTACTTC,CASSFSTGGFSYEQYF
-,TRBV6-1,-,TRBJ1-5,TGTGCCAGCAGCGAAGCACGGCGGTGGGGCAATCAGCCCCAGCATTTT,CASSEARRWGNQPQHF
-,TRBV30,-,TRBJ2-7,TGTGCCTGGAGTGTAGAGGGCGCCTTCTACGAGCAGTACTTC,CAWSVEGAFYEQYF
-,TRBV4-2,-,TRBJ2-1,TGTGCCAGCAGGGTAGCGGCTAGCTCCTACAATGAGCAGTTCTTC,CASRVAASSYNEQFF
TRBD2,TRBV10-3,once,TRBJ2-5,TGTGCCATCAGTGCCCGTAGCGGGGGGGCTCAAGAGACCCAGTACTTC,CAISARSGGAQETQYF
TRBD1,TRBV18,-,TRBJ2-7,TGTGCCAGCTCACCTCCCGGGTGGACAGGCACGGACGAGCAGTACTTC,CASSPPGWTGTDEQYF
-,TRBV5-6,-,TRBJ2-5,TGTGCCAGCAGCCCGGCTTACACGACTAGGGAGACCCAGTACTTC,CASSPAYTTRETQYF
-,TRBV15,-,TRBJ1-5,TGTGCCACCAGCTTACAGCCTAATAGCAATCAGCCCCAGCATTTT,CATSLQPNSNQPQHF
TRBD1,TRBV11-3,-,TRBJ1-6,TGTGCCAGCAGCTTAGGAGATGACAGGGTAGGATCACCCCTCCACTTT,CASSLGDDRVGSPLHF
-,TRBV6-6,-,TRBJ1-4,TGTGCCAGCAGTTCCTACAGGGAGGAAAAACTGTTTTTT,CASSSYREEKLFF
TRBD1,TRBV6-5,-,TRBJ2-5,TGTGCCAGCACCTTCTTAGAGGGGGCGCAGGGGACCCAGTACTTC,CASTFLEGAQGTQYF
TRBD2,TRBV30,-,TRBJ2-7,TGTGCCTGGAGCGGGCGGTACGGGACTAGCGGGGCCGAGCAGTACTTC,CAWSGRYGTSGAEQYF
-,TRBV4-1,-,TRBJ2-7,TGCGCCAGCAGCCACAGGGGTGCGGACGAGCAGTACTTC,CASSHRGADEQYF
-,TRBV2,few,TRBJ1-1,TGTGCCAGCAGAGAAAAGGGGCCTGAAGCTTTCTTT,CASREKGPEAFF
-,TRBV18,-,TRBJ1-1,TGTGCCAGCTCTCTCAGGGAGAACACTGAAGCTTTCTTT,CASSLRENTEAFF
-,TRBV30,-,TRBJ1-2,TGTGCCTGGAGTGGGGGCTCTAACTATGGCTACACCTTC,CAWSGGSNYGYTF
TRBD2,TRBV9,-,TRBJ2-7,TGTGCCAGCAGCGTATCTAGCGGGGAGAGCGAGCAGTACTTC,CASSVSSGESEQYF
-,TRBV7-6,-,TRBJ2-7,TGTGCCAGCACCCGTGACTATTCCTACGAGCAGTACTTC,CASTRDYSYEQYF
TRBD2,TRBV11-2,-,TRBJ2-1,TGTGCCAGCAGCTTAGATCTCAGGACTAGCGGGGGCTCTAACAATGAGCAGTTCTTC,CASSLDLRTSGGSNNEQFF
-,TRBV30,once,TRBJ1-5,TGTGCCTGGAGCAGACAGGTGGACCAGCCCCAGCATTTT,CAWSRQVDQPQHF
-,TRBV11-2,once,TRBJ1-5,TGTGCCAGCAGCCGGGTGGCGGGGCGGAGGGGCAATCAGCCCCAGCATTTT,CASSRVAGRRGNQPQHF
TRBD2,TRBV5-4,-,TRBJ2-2,TGTGCCAGCAGCTTTGGCGGGAGAGCGTACACCGGGGAGCTGTTTTTT,CASSFGGRAYTGELFF
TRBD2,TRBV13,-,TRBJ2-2,TGTGCCAGCAGCTCCGCGGGACTAGCGGGAGCGTTCGGGGAGCTGTTTTTT,CASSSAGLAGAFGELFF
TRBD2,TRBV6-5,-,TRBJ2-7,TGTGCCAGCACCAGCGGGGGGGGCTACGAGCAGTACTTC,CASTSGGGYEQYF
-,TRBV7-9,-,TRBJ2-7,TGTGCCAGCAGCTTAGTTCCTTACGAGCAGTACTTC,CASSLVPYEQYF
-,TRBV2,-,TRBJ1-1,TGTGCCAGCAGCGTGACAGGACTGGACACTGAAGCTTTCTTT,CASSVTGLDTEAFF
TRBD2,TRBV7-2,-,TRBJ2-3,TGTGCCAGCAGCCTAGCGGGAGTGGCCGATACGCAGTATTTT,CASSLAGVADTQYF
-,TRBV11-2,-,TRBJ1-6,TGTGCCAGCAGCCTTGGGGGCAGCTCCTATAATTCACCCCTCCACTTT,CASSLGGSSYNSPLHF
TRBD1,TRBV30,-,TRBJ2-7,TGTGCCTGGAGTACCCTGGACAGGGCCTACGAGCAGTACTTC,CAWSTLDRAYEQYF
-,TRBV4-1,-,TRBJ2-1,TGCGCCAGCACCGCGGAATCCAATGAGCAGTTCTTC,CASTAESNEQFF
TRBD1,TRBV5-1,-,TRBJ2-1,TGCGCCAGCCAACGGTTGGACAGGGGCTACAATGAGCAGTTCTTC,CASQRLDRGYNEQFF
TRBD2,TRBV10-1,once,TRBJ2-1,TGCGCCAGCAGTGAAGGACTAGCGGCTAATGAGCAGTTCTTC,CASSEGLAANEQFF
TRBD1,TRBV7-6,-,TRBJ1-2,TGTGCCAGCAGCTTCGCAGGGGGACACTATGGCTACACCTTC,CASSFAGGHYGYTF
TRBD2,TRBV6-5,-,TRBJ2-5,TGTGCCAGCAGTTACTTCGGGCGGGGGGCCCAAGAGACCCAGTACTTC,CASSYFGRGAQETQYF
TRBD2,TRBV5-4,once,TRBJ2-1,TGTGCCACCTACGGACTAGCGGGTAGCAACGGATACAATGAGCAGTTCTTC,CATYGLAGSNGYNEQFF
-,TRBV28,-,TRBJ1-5,TGTGCCAGCACCCCAACAGGGAGGGAGGATAGCAATCAGCCCCAGCATTTT,CASTPTGREDSNQPQHF
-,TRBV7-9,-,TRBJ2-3,TGTGCCAGCAGCGACGGGGTTGTCACAGATACGCAGTATTTT,CASSDGVVTDTQYF
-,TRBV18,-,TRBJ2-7,TGTGCCAGCTCACTGGTGCGAACCTACGAGCAGTACTTC,CASSLVRTYEQYF
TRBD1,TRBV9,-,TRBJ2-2,TGTGCCAGCAGCTCTCGGACAGGGACCGGGGAGCTGTTTTTT,CASSSRTGTGELFF
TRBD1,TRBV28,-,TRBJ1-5,TGTGCCAGCAGTTTAAGGACAGGGCAGCGAAAGCCCCAGCATTTT,CASSLRTGQRKPQHF
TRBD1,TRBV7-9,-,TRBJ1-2,TGTGCCAGCAGAAACACAAACAGGGGGCCATTATCCCTCTATGGCTACACCTTC,CASRNTNRGPLSLYGYTF
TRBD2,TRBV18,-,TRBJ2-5,TGTGCCAGCTCACCAACGGCGGGAGGGCCAGAGGAGACCCAGTACTTC,CASSPTAGGPEETQYF
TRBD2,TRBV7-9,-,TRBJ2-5,TGTGCCAGCAGCTTGGGACTAGCGCGGTACCAAGAGACCCAGTACTTC,CASSLGLARYQETQYF
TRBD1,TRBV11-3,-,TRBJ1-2,TGTGCCAGCAGCAAGGGACAGGGAGGCGGCTACACCTTC,CASSKGQGGGYTF
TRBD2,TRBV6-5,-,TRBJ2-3,TGTGCCAGCAGTACTCCTAGCGGGAGCACAGATACGCAGTATTTT,CASSTPSGSTDTQYF
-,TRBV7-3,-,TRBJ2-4,TGTGCCAGCAGCCCCTATCCCGCGGTAGCCAAAAACATTCAGTACTTC,CASSPYPAVAKNIQYF
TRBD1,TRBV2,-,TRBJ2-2,TGTGCCAGCAGCTGGTGGTCACTCGGAAGGACAGGGGCGAACACCGGGGAGCTGTTTTTT,CASSWWSLGRTGANTGELFF
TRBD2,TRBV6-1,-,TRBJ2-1,TGTGCCAGCAGGGCGGGAGCGAGAAACAATGAGCAGTTCTTC,CASRAGARNNEQFF
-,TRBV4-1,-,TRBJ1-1,TGCGCCAGCAGCCAAGATCGGGGGAAAGGGGGGGACACTGAAGCTTTCTTT,CASSQDRGKGGDTEAFF
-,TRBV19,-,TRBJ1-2,TGTGCCAGTAGTACCCCCGGACCTTTCGGAGGTCCTAACTATGGCTACACCTTC,CASSTPGPFGGPNYGYTF
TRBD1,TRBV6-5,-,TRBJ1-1,TGTGCCAGCAGTTCGCCGGGACAGCCGAACACTGAAGCTTTCTTT,CASSSPGQPNTEAFF